The clone carrying this TCR beta chain has a count of ten or more. Antigen: not known. The data were obtained in a study of T cells in Graves' hyperthyroidism and ophthalmopathy. Study conclusions and caveats: Ophthalmopathy was told apart from stable hyperthyroidism by a 13 V-J model.

RNA transcripts provided the source from which TCR beta CDR3 regions were amplified. HTBI primers were employed in a first-round RT-PCR of the TCR CDR3. TCRdb re-derived calls from the multiplex PCR reads in MiXCR, one entry per CDR3 protein. The sample includes roughly 560,000 distinct CDR3 sequences, roughly 14% of them seen just once. This TCR was recovered from a woman between 35 and 50 years old with Graves' ophthalmopathy. The sequencing input was blood.

Here the CDR3 reads CASSHDREQETQYF. CDR3 nucleotides: TGTGCCAGCAGCCACGACAGGGAACAAGAGACCCAGTACTTC. The gene calls are TRBV7-2 and TRBJ2-5; 7 bases map to TRBD1. V dropped 5 bases and J dropped 2; count of bases not matched to a gene: 5. Germline loops: CDR1 SGHTA, CDR2 FQGNSA. The length of the CDR3 is 14 residues. The full variable domain, rest sourced from reference TRBV7-2 and TRBJ2-5, is GAGVSQSPSNKVTEKGKDVELRCDPISGHTALYWYRQSLGQGLEFLIYFQGNSAPDKSGLPSDRFSAERTGGSVSTLTIQRTQQEDSAVYLCASSHDREQETQYFGPGTRLLVL.